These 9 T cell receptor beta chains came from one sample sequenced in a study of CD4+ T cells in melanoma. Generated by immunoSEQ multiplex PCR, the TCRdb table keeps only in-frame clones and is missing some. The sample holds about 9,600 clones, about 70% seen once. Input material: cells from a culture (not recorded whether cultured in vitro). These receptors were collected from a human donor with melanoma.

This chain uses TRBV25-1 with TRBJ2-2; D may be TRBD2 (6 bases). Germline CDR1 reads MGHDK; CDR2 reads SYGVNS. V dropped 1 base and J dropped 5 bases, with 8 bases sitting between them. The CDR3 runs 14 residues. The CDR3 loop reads CASSEFGGTGELFF. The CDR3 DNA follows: TGTGCCAGCAGTGAATTTGGAGGGACCGGGGAGCTGTTTTTT.

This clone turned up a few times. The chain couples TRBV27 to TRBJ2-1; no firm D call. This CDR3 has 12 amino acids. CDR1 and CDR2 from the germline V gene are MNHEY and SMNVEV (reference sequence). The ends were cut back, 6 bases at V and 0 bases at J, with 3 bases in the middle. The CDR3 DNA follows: TGTGCCAGCAGGGGCTCCTACAATGAGCAGTTCTTC. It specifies CASRGSYNEQFF.

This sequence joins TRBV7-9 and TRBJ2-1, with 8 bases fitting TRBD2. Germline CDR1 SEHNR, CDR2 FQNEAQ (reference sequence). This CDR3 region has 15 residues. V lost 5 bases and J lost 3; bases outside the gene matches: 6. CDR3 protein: CASSPEAGVYNEQFF. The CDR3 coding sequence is TGTGCCAGCAGCCCTGAAGCGGGGGTCTACAATGAGCAGTTCTTC.

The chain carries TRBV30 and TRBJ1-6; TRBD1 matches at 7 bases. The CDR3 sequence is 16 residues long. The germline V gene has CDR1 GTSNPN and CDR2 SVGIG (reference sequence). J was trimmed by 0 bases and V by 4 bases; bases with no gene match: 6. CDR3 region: CAWKHRGSSYNSPLHF. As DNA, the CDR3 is TGTGCCTGGAAACACAGGGGAAGCTCCTATAATTCACCCCTCCACTTT.

The CDR3 is CASSQELGGSYNEQFF. The CDR3 DNA is TGCGCCAGCAGCCAAGAACTCGGGGGGTCCTACAATGAGCAGTTCTTC. The V gene is TRBV4-1, the J gene TRBJ2-1, with TRBD2 matching over 7 bases. J lost 1 base, V lost 0 bases, and 3 bases had no gene match. The CDR3 has 16 amino acids. Germline assignment: CDR1 MGHRA and CDR2 YSYEKL.

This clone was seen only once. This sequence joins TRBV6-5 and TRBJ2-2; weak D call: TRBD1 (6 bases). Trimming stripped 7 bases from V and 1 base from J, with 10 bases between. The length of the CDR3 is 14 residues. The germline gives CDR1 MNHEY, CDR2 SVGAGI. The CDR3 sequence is CASILTGNTGELFF. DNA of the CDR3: TGTGCCAGCATCCTGACAGGGAACACCGGGGAGCTGTTTTTT.

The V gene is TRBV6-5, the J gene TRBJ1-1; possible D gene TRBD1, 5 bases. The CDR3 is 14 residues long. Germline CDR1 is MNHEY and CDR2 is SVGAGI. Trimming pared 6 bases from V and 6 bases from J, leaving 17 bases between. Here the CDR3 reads CASRKPGLIAEAFF. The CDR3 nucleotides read TGTGCCAGCAGAAAGCCGGGACTGATAGCTGAAGCTTTCTTT.

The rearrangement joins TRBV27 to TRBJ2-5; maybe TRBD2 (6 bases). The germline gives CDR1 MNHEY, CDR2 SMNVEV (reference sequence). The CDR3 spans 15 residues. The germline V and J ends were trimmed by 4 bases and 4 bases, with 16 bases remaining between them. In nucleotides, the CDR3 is TGTGCCAGCAGTTGGCGGGACGCCCAGGGAGAGACCCAGTACTTC. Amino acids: CASSWRDAQGETQYF.

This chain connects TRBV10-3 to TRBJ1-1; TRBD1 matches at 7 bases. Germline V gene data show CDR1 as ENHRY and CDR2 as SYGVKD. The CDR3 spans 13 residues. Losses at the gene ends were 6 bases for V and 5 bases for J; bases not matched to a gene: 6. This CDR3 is CAISVLQGTEAFF. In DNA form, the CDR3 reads TGTGCCATCAGCGTACTACAGGGGACTGAAGCTTTCTTT.